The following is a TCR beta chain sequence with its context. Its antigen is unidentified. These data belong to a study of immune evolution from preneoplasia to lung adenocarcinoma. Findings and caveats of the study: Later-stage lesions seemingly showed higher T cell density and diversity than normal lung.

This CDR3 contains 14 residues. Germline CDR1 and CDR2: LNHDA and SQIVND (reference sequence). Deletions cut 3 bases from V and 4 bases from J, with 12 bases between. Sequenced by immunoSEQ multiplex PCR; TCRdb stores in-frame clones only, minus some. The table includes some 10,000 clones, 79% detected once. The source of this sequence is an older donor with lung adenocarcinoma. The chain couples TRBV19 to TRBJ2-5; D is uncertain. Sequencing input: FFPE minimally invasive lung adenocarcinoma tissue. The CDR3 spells CASSMRIGLETQYF. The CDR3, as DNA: TGTGCCAGTAGTATGAGGATAGGGTTAGAGACCCAGTACTTC.